This T cell receptor (beta chain) came from a study of blood T cell repertoires in COVID-19 (dated by TCRdb to 2018 to 2021). Regarding the complete study: The collaborator samples originated in the United States, Italy and Spain and spanned the acute and convalescent phases of COVID-19. The repertoires were released in a freely available public database meant as a resource for research on the immune response to SARS-CoV-2. A de-identified subject ID, COVID-19 status, age in years and sex were almost always included in the sample metadata. HLA class I and class II types, where available, came from metadata supplied by the sample provider rather than from assay-based typing. The prospective study material was composed of cDNA or gDNA derived from T cells, B-cell-depleted T cells, or PBMCs. Deeply sampled blood TCRbeta repertoires from subjects exposed to, actively infected with, or recovered from COVID-19 were included in the dataset. The samples were drawn from the first 160 participants of the ongoing ImmuneRACE study and from over 950 subjects provided by 6 global collaborators.

Collaborating institutions collected whole blood in K2EDTA tubes following their own protocols. For TCRbeta analysis, collaborators shipped samples in one of three forms: frozen whole blood, isolated PBMCs, or DNA extracted from either of those sample types. The study at large found these results: The amount of clinical and demographic metadata varied by source and participant and was provided uncurated.

Notes on this clone: It has no known antigen specificity. There are no base qualities to consult, and no much larger clone falls within one base.

Including cysteine and phenylalanine, the CDR3 has 15 amino acids. Of all the DNA, just the CDR3 is kept, 45 bases in frame from base 1. CDR1 is given as SGHRS and CDR2 as YFSETQ, both from the germline V gene. Relative to germline, V is missing 4 bases and J is missing 7 bases, with 12 bases of the junction outside any gene match. TCRbeta CDR3 regions were amplified from genomic DNA by means of the immunoSEQ Assay, a bias-controlled multiplex PCR. Per the authors' processing: The number of nucleated cells in each sample was estimated by amplification of reference gene primers within the assay. To quantify the absolute abundance of each unique TCRbeta CDR3 rearrangement, sequence reads were collapsed and filtered. For each sample, productive Simpson clonality was calculated as the square root of Simpson's diversity index over productive rearrangements. This immuneACCESS table, as held by TCRdb, lists in-frame sequences with V and J called but not all clones. Of the missing ones, under half trace to an unresolved V gene in checked studies; the others have no known cause. That table furnishes V, J and clone size, whereas the DNA furnished D and trimming. The sample includes approximately 120,000 clones, with 77% observed a single time. The top ten hold roughly 20% of the sample.

The sequence came from an elderly man with acute or convalescent COVID-19. Here the chain combines TRBV5-1 and TRBJ2-7; 9 junctional bases match TRBD1. The sequenced sample was peripheral blood. Here is the DNA: TGCGCCAGCAGCACGTCCGGGACAGGGCCGAAGGAGCAGTACTTC. Its protein product is CASSTSGTGPKEQYF.